The rows below give T cell receptor beta chains drawn from one sample of a study. TCRdb passed the 5' RACE reads through MiXCR, listing each CDR3 protein once. The table lists 35,000 to 55,000 distinct CDR3 sequences, roughly 22% of them singletons. Material: Tregs sorted from a lymph node. The receptor source for this set is a female donor with breast cancer. CDR3s include the opening cysteine and the closing phenylalanine or tryptophan. The order of the fields is J gene, CDR3 length, clone size, D gene, V gene, CDR3 protein, CDR3 DNA. The D gene is left open where the match is weak. Clone sizes are given selectively: once, few, many, or a class where the clone is expanded.

j_gene: TRBJ2-1; len: 15; abundance: -; d_gene: -; v_gene: TRBV27; CDR3aa: CASSNQIVLAGEQFF; CDR3nt: TGTGCCAGCAGTAACCAGATCGTACTAGCCGGTGAGCAGTTCTTC
j_gene: TRBJ2-1; len: 15; abundance: many; d_gene: -; v_gene: TRBV7-9; CDR3aa: CASSLSAAAYNEQFF; CDR3nt: TGTGCCAGCAGCTTATCAGCGGCAGCCTACAATGAGCAGTTCTTC
j_gene: TRBJ2-1; len: 13; abundance: medium-sized; d_gene: -; v_gene: TRBV20-1; CDR3aa: CSARGVDSNEQFF; CDR3nt: TGCAGTGCTAGAGGCGTCGATAGTAATGAGCAGTTCTTC
j_gene: TRBJ1-5; len: 15; abundance: -; d_gene: TRBD1; v_gene: TRBV15; CDR3aa: CATSFWTGSNLPQHF; CDR3nt: TGTGCCACCAGCTTCTGGACAGGCTCCAATCTGCCCCAGCATTTT
j_gene: TRBJ2-1; len: 13; abundance: many; d_gene: -; v_gene: TRBV12-3/TRBV12-4; CDR3aa: CASSSGAYNEQFF; CDR3nt: TGTGCCAGCAGTTCCGGGGCATACAATGAGCAGTTCTTC
j_gene: TRBJ1-2; len: 12; abundance: medium-sized; d_gene: -; v_gene: TRBV5-1; CDR3aa: CASRSGLDGYTF; CDR3nt: TGCGCCAGCAGATCGGGCTTGGATGGCTACACCTTC
j_gene: TRBJ2-7; len: 13; abundance: -; d_gene: -; v_gene: TRBV27; CDR3aa: CASMAGNSYEQYF; CDR3nt: TGTGCCAGCATGGCGGGGAACTCCTACGAGCAGTACTTC
j_gene: TRBJ2-5; len: 15; abundance: -; d_gene: -; v_gene: TRBV5-3; CDR3aa: CARSLILDLRETQYF; CDR3nt: TGTGCCAGAAGCCTAATTTTGGACCTTCGGGAGACCCAGTACTTC
j_gene: TRBJ1-2; len: 17; abundance: many; d_gene: TRBD1; v_gene: TRBV27; CDR3aa: CASSLSDRGFDDYGYTF; CDR3nt: TGTGCCAGCAGTTTGAGTGACAGGGGGTTCGATGACTATGGCTACACCTTC
j_gene: TRBJ2-1; len: 16; abundance: -; d_gene: TRBD1; v_gene: TRBV7-2; CDR3aa: CASSVALGRGLTEQFF; CDR3nt: TGTGCCAGCAGCGTAGCCCTGGGTAGGGGGCTAACTGAGCAGTTCTTC
j_gene: TRBJ1-1; len: 13; abundance: many; d_gene: -; v_gene: TRBV24-1; CDR3aa: CATSNMIGTEAFF; CDR3nt: TGTGCCACCAGTAATATGATAGGGACTGAAGCTTTCTTT
j_gene: TRBJ2-1; len: 15; abundance: many; d_gene: -; v_gene: TRBV7-9; CDR3aa: CASSFPRGLYNEQFF; CDR3nt: TGTGCCAGCAGCTTCCCCCGGGGCCTATACAATGAGCAGTTCTTC
j_gene: TRBJ2-3; len: 15; abundance: few; d_gene: -; v_gene: TRBV7-3; CDR3aa: CASSLTIQQTDTQYF; CDR3nt: TGTGCCAGCAGCTTAACGATACAGCAAACAGATACGCAGTATTTT
j_gene: TRBJ2-3; len: 16; abundance: few; d_gene: -; v_gene: TRBV24-1; CDR3aa: CATSDSRTAGTDTQYF; CDR3nt: TGTGCCACCAGTGATTCCCGAACCGCGGGCACAGATACGCAGTATTTT
j_gene: TRBJ1-5; len: 14; abundance: -; d_gene: -; v_gene: TRBV12-3/TRBV12-4; CDR3aa: CASSRGDSNQPQHF; CDR3nt: TGTGCCAGCAGCCGGGGGGATAGCAATCAGCCCCAGCATTTT
j_gene: TRBJ2-7; len: 13; abundance: -; d_gene: -; v_gene: TRBV18; CDR3aa: CASSTAPEREQYF; CDR3nt: TGTGCCAGCTCAACCGCACCCGAGCGCGAGCAGTACTTC
j_gene: TRBJ2-2; len: 17; abundance: many; d_gene: -; v_gene: TRBV24-1; CDR3aa: CATSDLGSAPNTGELFF; CDR3nt: TGTGCCACCAGTGATCTCGGCAGCGCCCCGAACACCGGGGAGCTGTTTTTT
j_gene: TRBJ2-7; len: 14; abundance: few; d_gene: TRBD1; v_gene: TRBV7-2; CDR3aa: CASSSDRGQDEQYF; CDR3nt: TGTGCCAGCAGCTCCGACAGGGGTCAAGACGAGCAGTACTTC
j_gene: TRBJ2-3; len: 16; abundance: many; d_gene: TRBD2; v_gene: TRBV20-1; CDR3aa: CSARELAGGLSDTQYF; CDR3nt: TGCAGTGCTAGAGAACTAGCGGGAGGATTGTCAGATACGCAGTATTTT
j_gene: TRBJ1-3; len: 14; abundance: -; d_gene: TRBD1; v_gene: TRBV6-1; CDR3aa: CASSRQGTGNTIYF; CDR3nt: TGTGCCAGCAGTCGACAGGGCACCGGAAACACCATATATTTT
j_gene: TRBJ2-1; len: 12; abundance: few; d_gene: -; v_gene: TRBV7-9; CDR3aa: CASSPTSNEQFF; CDR3nt: TGTGCCAGCAGCCCGACTAGCAATGAGCAGTTCTTC
j_gene: TRBJ2-1; len: 15; abundance: many; d_gene: TRBD2; v_gene: TRBV4-1; CDR3aa: CASSPRREGYNEQFF; CDR3nt: TGCGCCAGCAGCCCAAGACGGGAGGGGTACAATGAGCAGTTCTTC
j_gene: TRBJ2-3; len: 14; abundance: -; d_gene: -; v_gene: TRBV4-3; CDR3aa: CASSQGVSAGIQYF; CDR3nt: TGCGCCAGCAGCCAAGGGGTCTCCGCGGGAATACAGTATTTT
j_gene: TRBJ2-7; len: 15; abundance: -; d_gene: TRBD1; v_gene: TRBV27; CDR3aa: CASSVTGGTLSEQYF; CDR3nt: TGTGCCAGCAGTGTAACAGGGGGAACCCTTTCGGAGCAGTACTTC
j_gene: TRBJ1-3; len: 14; abundance: -; d_gene: -; v_gene: TRBV29-1; CDR3aa: CSTNSGRAGNTIYF; CDR3nt: TGCAGCACAAATTCGGGCAGGGCTGGAAACACCATATATTTT
j_gene: TRBJ1-1; len: 14; abundance: -; d_gene: -; v_gene: TRBV28; CDR3aa: CASSPGGTITEAFF; CDR3nt: TGTGCCAGCAGTCCCGGGGGTACGATCACTGAAGCTTTCTTT
j_gene: TRBJ2-1; len: 18; abundance: -; d_gene: TRBD2; v_gene: TRBV7-2; CDR3aa: CASSSDRTSASSYNEQFF; CDR3nt: TGTGCCAGCAGCTCAGATAGGACTAGCGCCAGCTCCTACAATGAGCAGTTCTTC
j_gene: TRBJ2-7; len: 14; abundance: many; d_gene: TRBD1; v_gene: TRBV7-8; CDR3aa: CASSWDRGSYEQYF; CDR3nt: TGTGCCAGCAGCTGGGACAGGGGGTCCTACGAGCAGTACTTC
j_gene: TRBJ1-1; len: 14; abundance: few; d_gene: -; v_gene: TRBV27; CDR3aa: CASSRGGGRAEAFF; CDR3nt: TGTGCCAGCAGTCGCGGAGGGGGTCGGGCTGAAGCTTTCTTT
j_gene: TRBJ2-6; len: 19; abundance: -; d_gene: TRBD1; v_gene: TRBV28; CDR3aa: CASSSFRTGGFSGANVLTF; CDR3nt: TGTGCCAGCAGTTCGTTCCGGACAGGGGGTTTCTCTGGGGCCAACGTCCTGACTTTC
j_gene: TRBJ2-2; len: 19; abundance: many; d_gene: TRBD2; v_gene: TRBV9; CDR3aa: CASSVFGAGASSGTGELFF; CDR3nt: TGTGCCAGCAGCGTATTTGGGGCGGGAGCATCGTCGGGCACCGGGGAGCTGTTTTTT
j_gene: TRBJ2-2; len: 14; abundance: -; d_gene: -; v_gene: TRBV5-1; CDR3aa: CASSLIRGGGKLFF; CDR3nt: TGCGCCAGCAGCTTGATCAGGGGCGGCGGGAAGCTGTTTTTT
j_gene: TRBJ1-1; len: 14; abundance: many; d_gene: TRBD1; v_gene: TRBV20-1; CDR3aa: CSAEDRAGGTEAFF; CDR3nt: TGCAGTGCTGAGGACAGGGCGGGAGGTACTGAAGCTTTCTTT
j_gene: TRBJ2-7; len: 13; abundance: -; d_gene: TRBD2; v_gene: TRBV20-1; CDR3aa: CSASSGRYYEQYF; CDR3nt: TGCAGTGCTTCTAGCGGCAGATACTACGAGCAGTACTTC
j_gene: TRBJ2-7; len: 13; abundance: -; d_gene: -; v_gene: TRBV2; CDR3aa: CASSRSGVYEQYF; CDR3nt: TGTGCCAGCTCCCGGTCTGGCGTCTACGAGCAGTACTTC
j_gene: TRBJ2-7; len: 14; abundance: -; d_gene: -; v_gene: TRBV7-2; CDR3aa: CASSFAGSKYEQYF; CDR3nt: TGTGCCAGCAGCTTCGCCGGGAGTAAGTACGAGCAGTACTTC
j_gene: TRBJ1-6; len: 16; abundance: many; d_gene: -; v_gene: TRBV20-1; CDR3aa: CSASTFAGADNSPLHF; CDR3nt: TGCAGTGCTAGTACGTTCGCAGGGGCTGATAATTCACCCCTCCACTTT
j_gene: TRBJ2-2; len: 15; abundance: many; d_gene: -; v_gene: TRBV6-1; CDR3aa: CASSAGRANTGELFF; CDR3nt: TGTGCCAGCAGTGCGGGACGGGCGAACACCGGGGAGCTGTTTTTT
j_gene: TRBJ2-7; len: 15; abundance: many; d_gene: -; v_gene: TRBV5-1; CDR3aa: CASSLELARGYEQYF; CDR3nt: TGCGCCAGCAGCTTGGAGCTAGCACGCGGCTACGAGCAGTACTTC
j_gene: TRBJ2-1; len: 14; abundance: -; d_gene: -; v_gene: TRBV20-1; CDR3aa: CSAKGDRFYNEQFF; CDR3nt: TGCAGTGCTAAAGGGGATCGGTTTTACAATGAGCAGTTCTTC
j_gene: TRBJ2-3; len: 18; abundance: -; d_gene: -; v_gene: TRBV20-1; CDR3aa: CSARAPLIDGVGTDTQYF; CDR3nt: TGCAGTGCTAGAGCACCACTCATCGACGGTGTCGGCACAGATACGCAGTATTTT
j_gene: TRBJ2-5; len: 13; abundance: -; d_gene: -; v_gene: TRBV20-1; CDR3aa: CSARLSGRETQYF; CDR3nt: TGCAGTGCTAGATTGTCAGGGAGAGAGACCCAGTACTTC
j_gene: TRBJ1-1; len: 13; abundance: many; d_gene: -; v_gene: TRBV4-1; CDR3aa: CASSLQTYTEAFF; CDR3nt: TGCGCCAGCAGCCTTCAGACATACACTGAAGCTTTCTTT
j_gene: TRBJ2-1; len: 17; abundance: many; d_gene: TRBD2; v_gene: TRBV5-1; CDR3aa: CASSLEYELAGDNEQFF; CDR3nt: TGCGCCAGCAGCTTGGAATACGAACTAGCGGGGGACAATGAGCAGTTCTTC
j_gene: TRBJ2-2; len: 15; abundance: -; d_gene: -; v_gene: TRBV12-3/TRBV12-4; CDR3aa: CASSLAGGRTGELFF; CDR3nt: TGTGCCAGCAGTTTAGCCGGAGGGCGGACCGGGGAGCTGTTTTTT